One and the same sample provided the 28 T cell receptor beta chains below, sequenced in a study of blood T cells in healthy people across ages. The authors ran a second PCR of 7 to 11 cycles using a sample-barcoded 5' primer and a J-beta primer mix. TCRdb analysed the 5' RACE reads with MiXCR anew, one entry per CDR3 protein. The repertoire holds about 1.5 million distinct CDR3 sequences, with about 45% as singletons. Source material: blood. Every receptor here comes from a young woman in good health.

Points on this clonotype: At one of its ends the junction is not consistent with the germline gene, which may arise from a read error. The chain couples TRBV4-1 to TRBJ1-2; possibly TRBD1 for D (6 bases). The germline CDR1 and CDR2 sequences are MGHRA and YSYEKL. CDR3 length: 17 residues. The CDR3 DNA follows: TGCGCCAGCAGCCGCGTACCGACGGGGGGCGCGCATTATGACTACACCTTC. It translates to CASSRVPTGGAHYDYTF.

This rearrangement joins TRBV5-6 to TRBJ2-7; possible D gene TRBD1, 6 bases. V was clipped by 3 bases and J by 7 bases, with 20 bases between them. The CDR3 length is 15 residues. The germline V gene has CDR1 SGHDT and CDR2 YYEEEE. The CDR3, as DNA: TGTGCCAGCAGCTGGGACAAAACTACATTTGGTGAGCAGTACTTC. Translation: CASSWDKTTFGEQYF.

This clonotype was recorded a few times. CDR3 DNA sequence: TGTGCCAGCAGCTTATTGCAGGGACTCGGAAGCAAGAACACTGAAGCTTTCTTT. Protein product: CASSLLQGLGSKNTEAFF. This chain uses TRBV7-3 with TRBJ1-1, with D perhaps TRBD1 (5 bases). CDR3 size: 18 residues. Trimming shortened V by 2 bases and J by 1 base, and 20 bases separated the two germline ends. Germline lookup yields CDR1 SGHTA and CDR2 FQGTGA.

The chain has TRBV2 and TRBJ2-3; 7 bases match TRBD2. Trimming removed 8 bases from V and 0 bases from J; junction bases left unmatched: 5. CDR1 and CDR2 (germline): SNHLY, FYNNEI. This CDR3 region has 14 residues. Here the CDR3 reads CASWLAVSTDTQYF. CDR3 nucleotides: TGTGCCAGCTGGCTAGCGGTTAGCACAGATACGCAGTATTTT.

The chain links TRBV7-2 to TRBJ2-7, with D tentatively TRBD2 (5 bases). This CDR3 comprises 14 residues. CDR1 and CDR2 (germline): SGHTA, FQGNSA. V was shortened by 3 bases and J by 2 bases, with 11 bases between the two germline ends. CDR3 loop: CASSFGSEAYEQYF. CDR3 DNA sequence: TGTGCCAGCAGCTTCGGTAGCGAGGCCTACGAGCAGTACTTC.

This chain uses TRBV7-2 with TRBJ1-3; 7 nucleotides line up with TRBD1. The CDR3 contains 14 residues. Unmatched junction bases numbered 0, after V lost 4 bases and J lost 0 bases. Germline CDR1 is SGHTA and CDR2 is FQGNSA. The CDR3 here is CASSSGGSGNTIYF. The CDR3 DNA reads TGTGCCAGCAGCTCAGGGGGCTCTGGAAACACCATATATTTT.

This clonotype was seen only a few times. The CDR3: CSVLLAGGNTDTQYF. CDR3 nucleotides: TGCAGCGTATTACTAGCGGGAGGTAACACAGATACGCAGTATTTT. The V gene is TRBV29-1, the J gene TRBJ2-3, with 12 nucleotides matching TRBD2. Germline CDR1 SQVTM, CDR2 ANQGSEA. V lost 6 bases to trimming and J lost 2 bases; unmatched junction nucleotides: 6. The CDR3 is 15 amino acids.

The chain is built from TRBV20-1 and TRBJ2-7; D perhaps matches TRBD2 (5 bases). The V gene's germline CDR1 is DFQATT and CDR2 SNEGSKA (reference sequence). V lost 7 bases, J lost 2 bases, and 12 bases lay in between. CDR3 size: 12 residues. Written as DNA, the CDR3 is TGCAGTGGTGAGGGAGTGGCCTACGAGCAGTACTTC. This sequence encodes CSGEGVAYEQYF.

This chain links TRBV5-6 with TRBJ2-5; 14 bases line up with TRBD2. Germline V gives CDR1 SGHDT, CDR2 YYEEEE. V trimming: 4 bases; J trimming: 6 bases; junction bases outside the gene matches: 8. The CDR3 sequence is 16 residues long. This CDR3 reads CASSASGTSGRKTQYF. The DNA of the CDR3 is TGTGCCAGCAGCGCCTCCGGGACTAGCGGGAGAAAGACCCAGTACTTC.

The V gene is TRBV6-2 or TRBV6-3, the J gene TRBJ2-1; 7 bases are shared with TRBD1. The CDR3 covers 16 residues. Germline V CDR1 and CDR2: MNHEY, SVGEGT. The ends lost 0 bases at V and 2 bases at J; junction bases unmatched: 4. CDR3 coding DNA: TGTGCCAGCAGTTACTCTCCCGGGACAGCCTACAATGAGCAGTTCTTC. This sequence encodes CASSYSPGTAYNEQFF.

The J gene is TRBJ1-1, the V gene TRBV4-2; D may be TRBD1 (6 bases). CDR1 and CDR2 (germline): LGHNA, YNFKEQ. Deletions cut 3 bases from V and 1 base from J, with 15 bases between. The CDR3 loop spans 16 amino acids. CDR3 in amino acids: CASSHVHGGANTEAFF. The CDR3 DNA reads as TGTGCCAGCAGCCACGTTCATGGGGGGGCGAACACTGAAGCTTTCTTT.

J is TRBJ1-4 and V is TRBV14; the D gene is possibly TRBD1 (5 bases). Germline V gene sequence: CDR1 SGHDN, CDR2 FVKESK. The CDR3 extends over 16 amino acids. The V gene lost 1 base and the J gene lost 2 bases, with 11 bases spanning the gap. The CDR3 DNA reads as TGTGCCAGCAGCCAAGTTCGGGGCTCCACTAATGAAAAACTGTTTTTT. Translating gives CASSQVRGSTNEKLFF.

Notes on this clonotype: A clone one base away is much larger, so this may be a read error. This chain connects TRBV29-1 to TRBJ2-1; D unclear. CDR3 length: 13 residues. CDR1 is SQVTM, CDR2 ANQGSEA, per germline. CDR3 sequence: CSTEQSSCNEQFF. Written as DNA, the CDR3 is TGCAGCACTGAGCAGAGCTCCTGCAATGAGCAGTTCTTC.

This chain joins TRBV7-2 and TRBJ2-3, with a possible D match to TRBD2 (6 bases). This CDR3 contains 14 residues. Germline CDR1 SGHTA, CDR2 FQGNSA. V gave up 5 bases and J gave up 5 bases, with 14 bases separating them. Here the CDR3 reads CASSPSGVEDTQYF. The CDR3 region has the DNA TGTGCCAGCAGCCCCTCGGGGGTGGAAGATACGCAGTATTTT.

The chain is built from TRBV6-2 or TRBV6-3 and TRBJ1-4; D unclear. Germline CDR1 and CDR2: MNHEY and SVGEGT. This CDR3 is 15 amino acids long. V lost 4 bases to trimming and J lost 7 bases, with 16 bases between them. The CDR3 sequence: CASSFTGSSAEKLFF. Written as DNA, the CDR3 is TGTGCCAGCAGTTTCACCGGGTCTTCGGCTGAAAAACTGTTTTTT.

This clonotype was seen a handful of times. V and J are TRBV20-1 and TRBJ2-1; the D is unclear. V lost 3 bases, J lost 0 bases, and 18 bases lay in between. CDR3 length: 17 amino acids. Germline assignment: CDR1 DFQATT and CDR2 SNEGSKA (reference sequence). The CDR3 DNA reads as TGCAGTGCTAGCTATAGCTGGAAAAAGAGCTCCTACAATGAGCAGTTCTTC. Its protein is CSASYSWKKSSYNEQFF.

The V call is TRBV15, the J call TRBJ2-3, with D perhaps matching TRBD2 (5 bases). The length of the CDR3 is 17 residues. The germline V gene has CDR1 LNHNV and CDR2 YYDKDF (reference sequence). The V end lost 0 bases, the J end lost 0 bases, and 13 bases lay between the germline ends. The CDR3 DNA follows: TGTGCCACCAGCAGAGATAGGCCCCGCGGGAGCACAGATACGCAGTATTTT. It translates to CATSRDRPRGSTDTQYF.

The rearrangement uses TRBV27 and TRBJ1-4; D remains unclear. V was shortened by 5 bases and J by 2 bases, with 9 bases between the two germline ends. This CDR3 is built from 14 residues. Germline V gene lookup returns CDR1 MNHEY and CDR2 SMNVEV (reference sequence). The CDR3 bases are TGTGCCAGCAGTGTACGGGAGACTAATGAAAAACTGTTTTTT. Translation gives CASSVRETNEKLFF.

The chain links TRBV4-2 to TRBJ2-3, with 7 nucleotides matching TRBD1. This CDR3 contains 15 residues. With V trimmed by 7 bases and J by 0 bases, 7 bases remained unmatched. Germline V lookup: CDR1 LGHNA, CDR2 YNFKEQ. The CDR3 protein is CASNLGQSSTDTQYF. In nucleotides, the CDR3 is TGTGCCAGCAACCTGGGACAGTCTAGCACAGATACGCAGTATTTT.

This clonotype came up a few times. This rearrangement joins TRBV7-8 to TRBJ1-5; possible D gene TRBD1, 5 bases. V was cut by 5 bases and J by 6 bases, with 11 bases left in between. Per the germline V gene, CDR1 is SGHVS and CDR2 is FQNEAQ. The CDR3 loop spans 13 amino acids. The DNA of the CDR3 is TGTGCCAGCAGCGTACTAGGGGCTCAGCCCCAGCATTTT. Its protein is CASSVLGAQPQHF.

Concerning this clonotype: This may arise from a read error, as a much more abundant clone is one base away. The chain employs TRBV29-1 and TRBJ2-3; D not certain. The germline V gene encodes CDR1 SQVTM and CDR2 ANQGSEA. Between the trimmed V and J ends, which lost 5 bases and 0 bases, there was a span of 18 bases. This CDR3 has 16 amino acids. CDR3 nucleotide sequence: TGCAGCGTTAAAAACGGGTGGCGGATGAGCACAGATACGCAGTATTTT. It is translated as CSVKNGWRMSTDTQYF.

The chain recombines TRBV4-3 with TRBJ1-2; D possibly corresponds to TRBD1 (5 bases). Germline V lookup: CDR1 LGHNA, CDR2 YSLEER. The V and J ends lost 0 bases and 5 bases respectively, with 13 bases between them. This CDR3 has 15 amino acids. This chain's CDR3 is CASSQDWAGTYGYTF. The DNA of the CDR3 is TGCGCCAGCAGCCAAGATTGGGCAGGGACTTATGGCTACACCTTC.

The V and J genes are TRBV4-3 and TRBJ1-1; D remains ambiguous. The V gene's germline CDR1 is LGHNA and CDR2 YSLEER. CDR3 length: 15 amino acids. V lost 0 bases and J lost 4, with 12 bases in between. This CDR3 is CASSQDRNPGTEAFF. The CDR3 region has the DNA TGCGCCAGCAGCCAAGATAGAAATCCCGGCACTGAAGCTTTCTTT.

This clonotype showed up just a few times. V and J are TRBV20-1 and TRBJ2-4; 9 positions agree with TRBD2. The DNA end is a closer match to TRBJ2-7, so the J assignment may be wrong. CDR1 is DFQATT and CDR2 is SNEGSKA in the germline V gene (reference sequence). There are 15 residues in the CDR3. The CDR3 bases are TGCAGTGCTAGAGATATGCCTAGCGGGAACTACGAGCAGTACTTC. Its translation: CSARDMPSGNYEQYF.

The chain recombines TRBV20-1 with TRBJ1-4; D is perhaps TRBD1 (6 bases). The germline CDR1 and CDR2 sequences are DFQATT and SNEGSKA (reference sequence). With 7 bases removed from V and 5 bases from J, the gap between germline ends came to 14 bases. The CDR3 runs 13 residues. CDR3 sequence: CSGLAGTNEKLFF. The CDR3 bases are TGCAGTGGGTTAGCCGGGACAAATGAAAAACTGTTTTTT.

On this clonotype itself: Just one base apart from a much larger clone, this may be a read error. This chain joins TRBV4-1 and TRBJ2-7; D remains unclear. This CDR3 is built from 14 residues. V lost 3 bases and J lost 3, with 12 bases in between. Germline V gene sequence: CDR1 MGHRA, CDR2 YSYEKL. The CDR3 region is CASSQMGSLYEQYF. CDR3 coding DNA: TGCGCCAGCAGCCAGATGGGCAGTCTCTACGAGCAGTACTTC.

A few counts support this clonotype. The chain couples TRBV29-1 to TRBJ1-5; D is possibly TRBD1 (5 bases). From germline, CDR1 is SQVTM and CDR2 ANQGSEA. The CDR3 is 14 amino acids. Trimming cost V 6 bases and J 4 bases, with 16 bases left between them. CDR3 sequence: CSVSFDSRNQPQHF. As DNA, the CDR3 is TGCAGCGTGTCCTTCGACAGTCGAAATCAGCCCCAGCATTTT.

CDR3 DNA sequence: TGCAGTGGCTGGACAGGGGGCATGAACACTGAAGCTTTCTTT. It is translated as CSGWTGGMNTEAFF. The V call is TRBV20-1, the J call TRBJ1-1, with 11 bases identical to TRBD1. The V segment lost 7 bases and the J segment 0 bases; nucleotides outside the gene matches: 4. Germline-derived CDR1 and CDR2 are DFQATT and SNEGSKA (reference sequence). The CDR3 length is 14 residues.